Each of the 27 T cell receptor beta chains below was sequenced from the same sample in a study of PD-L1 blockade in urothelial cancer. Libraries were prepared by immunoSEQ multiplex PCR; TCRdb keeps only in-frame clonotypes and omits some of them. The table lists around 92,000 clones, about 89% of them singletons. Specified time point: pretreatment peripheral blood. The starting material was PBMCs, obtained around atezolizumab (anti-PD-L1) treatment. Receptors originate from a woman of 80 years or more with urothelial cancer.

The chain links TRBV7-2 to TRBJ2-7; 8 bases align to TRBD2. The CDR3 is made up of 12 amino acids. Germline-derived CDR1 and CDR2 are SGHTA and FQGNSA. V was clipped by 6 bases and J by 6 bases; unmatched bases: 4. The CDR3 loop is CASRRTSTEQYF. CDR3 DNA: TGTGCCAGCAGACGGACTAGCACCGAGCAGTACTTC.

In DNA form, the CDR3 reads TGTGCCAGTAGGAGTAGCGGGAGTCGAGATACGCAGTATTTT. Translated, it gives CASRSSGSRDTQYF. The genes are TRBV19 and TRBJ2-3; 9 bases are a match to TRBD2. J lost 5 bases, V lost 6 bases, and 6 bases had no gene match. Germline V gene data show CDR1 as LNHDA and CDR2 as SQIVND (reference sequence). The CDR3 totals 14 residues.

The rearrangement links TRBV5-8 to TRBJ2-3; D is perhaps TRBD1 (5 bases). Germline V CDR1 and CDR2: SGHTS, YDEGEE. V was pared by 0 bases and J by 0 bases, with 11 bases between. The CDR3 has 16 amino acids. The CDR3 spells CASSLEGPASTDTQYF. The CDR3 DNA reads TGTGCCAGCAGCTTGGAGGGGCCAGCTAGCACAGATACGCAGTATTTT.

CDR3 in amino acids: CASSVDRVSGANVLTF. For the CDR3, the DNA is TGTGCCAGCAGTGTCGACAGGGTCTCTGGGGCCAACGTCCTGACTTTC. The V and J genes are TRBV7-2 and TRBJ2-6; 7 positions agree with TRBD1. V trimming: 6 bases; J trimming: 0 bases; junction bases outside the gene matches: 5. Germline V lookup: CDR1 SGHTA, CDR2 FQGNSA. The CDR3 length is 16 residues.

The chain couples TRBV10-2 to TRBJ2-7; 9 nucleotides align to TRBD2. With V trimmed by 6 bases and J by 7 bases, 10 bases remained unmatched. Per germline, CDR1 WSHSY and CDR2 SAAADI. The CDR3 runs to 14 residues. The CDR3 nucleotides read TGCGCCAGCAGGTCTAGCGGGGATCCTTATGAGCAGTACTTC. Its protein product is CASRSSGDPYEQYF.

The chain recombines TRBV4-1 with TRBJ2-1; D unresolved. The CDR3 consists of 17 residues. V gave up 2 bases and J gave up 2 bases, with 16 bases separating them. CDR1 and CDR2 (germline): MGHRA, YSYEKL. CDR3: CASSQRYRADAYNEQFF. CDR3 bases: TGCGCCAGCAGCCAACGGTACAGAGCTGACGCCTACAATGAGCAGTTCTTC.

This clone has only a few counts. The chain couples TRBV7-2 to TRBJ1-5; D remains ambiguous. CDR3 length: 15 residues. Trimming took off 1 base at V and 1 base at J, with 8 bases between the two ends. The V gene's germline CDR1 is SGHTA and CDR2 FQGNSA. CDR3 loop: CASSLGGASNQPQHF. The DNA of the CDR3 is TGTGCCAGCAGCTTAGGGGGAGCCAGCAATCAGCCCCAGCATTTT. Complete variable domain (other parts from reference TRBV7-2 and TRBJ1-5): GAGVSQSPSNKVTEKGKDVELRCDPISGHTALYWYRQSLGQGLEFLIYFQGNSAPDKSGLPSDRFSAERTGGSVSTLTIQRTQQEDSAVYLCASSLGGASNQPQHFGDGTRLSIL.

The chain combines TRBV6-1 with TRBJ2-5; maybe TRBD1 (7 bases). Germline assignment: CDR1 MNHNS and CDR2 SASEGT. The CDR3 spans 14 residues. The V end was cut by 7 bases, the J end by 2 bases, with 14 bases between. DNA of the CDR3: TGTGCCAGCACCCCCCAGGGGGGACAAGAGACCCAGTACTTC. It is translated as CASTPQGGQETQYF.

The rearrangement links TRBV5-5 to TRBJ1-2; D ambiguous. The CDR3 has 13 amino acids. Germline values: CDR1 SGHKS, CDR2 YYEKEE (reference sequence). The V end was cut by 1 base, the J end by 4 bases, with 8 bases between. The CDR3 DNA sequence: TGTGCCAGCAGCTTGAGCGGAGCCTATGGCTACACCTTC. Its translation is CASSLSGAYGYTF.

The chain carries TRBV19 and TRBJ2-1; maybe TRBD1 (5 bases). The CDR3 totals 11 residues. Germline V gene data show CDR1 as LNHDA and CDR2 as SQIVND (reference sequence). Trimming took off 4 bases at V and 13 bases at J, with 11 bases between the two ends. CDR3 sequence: CASSNVGPQFF. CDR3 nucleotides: TGTGCCAGTAGTAATGTGGGGCCCCAGTTCTTC.

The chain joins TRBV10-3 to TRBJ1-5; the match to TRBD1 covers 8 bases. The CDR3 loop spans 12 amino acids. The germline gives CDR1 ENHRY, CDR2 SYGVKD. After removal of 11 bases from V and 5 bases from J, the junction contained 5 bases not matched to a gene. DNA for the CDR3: TGTGCCTCTACACAGGGGGATCAGCCCCAGCATTTT. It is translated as CASTQGDQPQHF.

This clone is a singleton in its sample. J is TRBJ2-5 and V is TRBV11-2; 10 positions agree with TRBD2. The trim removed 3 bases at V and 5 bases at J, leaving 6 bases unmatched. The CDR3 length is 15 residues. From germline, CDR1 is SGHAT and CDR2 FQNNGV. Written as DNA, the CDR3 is TGTGCCAGCAGCTTTAGGACTAGCGGCGGGGAGACCCAGTACTTC. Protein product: CASSFRTSGGETQYF.

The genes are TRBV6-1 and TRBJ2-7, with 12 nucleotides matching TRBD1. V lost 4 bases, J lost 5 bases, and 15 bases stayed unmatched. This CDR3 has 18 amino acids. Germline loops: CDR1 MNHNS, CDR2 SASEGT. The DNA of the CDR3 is TGTGCCAGCAGTGGGGGACAGGGGGCGAAAGGGAGTAGGGACGAGCAGTACTTC. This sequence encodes CASSGGQGAKGSRDEQYF.

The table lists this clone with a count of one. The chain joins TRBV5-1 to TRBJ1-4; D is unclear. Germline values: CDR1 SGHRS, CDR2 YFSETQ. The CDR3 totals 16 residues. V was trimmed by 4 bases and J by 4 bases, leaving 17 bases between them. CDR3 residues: CASSQGSGSGNEKLFF. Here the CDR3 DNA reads TGCGCCAGCAGCCAAGGGTCGGGGTCGGGTAATGAAAAACTGTTTTTT. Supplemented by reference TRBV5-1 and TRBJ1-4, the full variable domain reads KAGVTQTPRYLIKTRGQQVTLSCSPISGHRSVSWYQQTPGQGLQFLFEYFSETQRNKGNFPGRFSGRQFSNSRSEMNVSTLELGDSALYLCASSQGSGSGNEKLFFGSGTQLSVL.

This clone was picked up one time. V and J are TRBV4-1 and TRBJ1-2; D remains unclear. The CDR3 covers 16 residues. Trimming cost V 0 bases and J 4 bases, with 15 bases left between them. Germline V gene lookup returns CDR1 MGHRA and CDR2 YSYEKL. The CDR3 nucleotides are TGCGCCAGCAGCCAAGATAGTCCAGGTATGGGCTATGGCTACACCTTC. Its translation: CASSQDSPGMGYGYTF.

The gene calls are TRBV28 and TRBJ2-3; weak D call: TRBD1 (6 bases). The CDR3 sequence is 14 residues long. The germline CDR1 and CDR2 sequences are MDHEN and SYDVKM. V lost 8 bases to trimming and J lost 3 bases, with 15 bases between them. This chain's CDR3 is CASLDLQGTDTQYF. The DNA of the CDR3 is TGTGCCAGCCTCGACCTCCAGGGGACAGATACGCAGTATTTT.

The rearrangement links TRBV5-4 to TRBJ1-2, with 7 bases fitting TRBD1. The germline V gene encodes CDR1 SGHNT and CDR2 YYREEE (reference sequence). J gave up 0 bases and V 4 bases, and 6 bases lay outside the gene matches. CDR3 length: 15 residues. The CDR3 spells CASSLRTGTNYGYTF. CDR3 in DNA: TGTGCCAGCAGCCTTAGGACAGGAACTAACTATGGCTACACCTTC.

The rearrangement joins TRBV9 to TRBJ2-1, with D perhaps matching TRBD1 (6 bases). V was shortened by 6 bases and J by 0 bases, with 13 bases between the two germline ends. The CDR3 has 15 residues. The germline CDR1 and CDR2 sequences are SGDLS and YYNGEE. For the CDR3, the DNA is TGTGCCAGCAATAAGGACAGTGACTCCTACAATGAGCAGTTCTTC. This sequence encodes CASNKDSDSYNEQFF.

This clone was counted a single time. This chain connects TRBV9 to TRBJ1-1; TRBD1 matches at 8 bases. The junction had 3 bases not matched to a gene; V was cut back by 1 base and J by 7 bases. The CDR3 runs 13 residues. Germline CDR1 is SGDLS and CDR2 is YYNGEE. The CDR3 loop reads CASSVSGGREAFF. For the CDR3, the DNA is TGTGCCAGCAGCGTATCAGGGGGCCGTGAAGCTTTCTTT.

CDR3 amino acids: CASKEAGRATYGYTF. For the CDR3, the DNA is TGTGCCAGTAAAGAGGCGGGAAGGGCGACGTATGGCTACACCTTC. This chain joins TRBV19 and TRBJ1-2; D is uncertain. Trimming cost V 7 bases and J 5 bases, with 20 bases left between them. This CDR3 contains 15 residues. Per germline, CDR1 LNHDA and CDR2 SQIVND (reference sequence).

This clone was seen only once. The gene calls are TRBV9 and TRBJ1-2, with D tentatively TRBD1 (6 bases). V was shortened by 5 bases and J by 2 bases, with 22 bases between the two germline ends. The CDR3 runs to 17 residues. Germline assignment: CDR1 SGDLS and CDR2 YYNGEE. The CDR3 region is CASSRWDTDRLNYGYTF. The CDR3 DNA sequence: TGTGCCAGCAGTCGTTGGGACACGGACCGGCTAAACTATGGCTACACCTTC. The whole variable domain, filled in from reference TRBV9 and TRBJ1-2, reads DSGVTQTPKHLITATGQRVTLRCSPRSGDLSVYWYQQSLDQGLQFLIQYYNGEERAKGNILERFSAQQFPDLHSELNLSSLELGDSALYFCASSRWDTDRLNYGYTFGSGTRLTVV.

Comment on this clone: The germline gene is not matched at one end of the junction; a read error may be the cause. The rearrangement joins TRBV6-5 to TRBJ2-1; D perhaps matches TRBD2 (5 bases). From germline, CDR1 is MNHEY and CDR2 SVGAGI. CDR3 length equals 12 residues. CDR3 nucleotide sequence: TGTGCCAGCAGTGTCAGCGGCAATAAGCAGTTCTTC. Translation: CASSVSGNKQFF.

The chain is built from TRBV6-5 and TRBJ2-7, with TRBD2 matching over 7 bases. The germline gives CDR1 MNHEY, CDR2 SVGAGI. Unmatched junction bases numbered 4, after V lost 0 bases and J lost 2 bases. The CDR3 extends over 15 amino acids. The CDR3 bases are TGTGCCAGCAGTTACTCGCGGGAGAAGACCTACGAGCAGTACTTC. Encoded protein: CASSYSREKTYEQYF.

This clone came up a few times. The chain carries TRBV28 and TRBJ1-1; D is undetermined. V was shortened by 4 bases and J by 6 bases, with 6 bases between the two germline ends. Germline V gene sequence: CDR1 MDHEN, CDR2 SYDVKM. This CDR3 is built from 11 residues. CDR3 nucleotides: TGTGCCAGCAGTTGGACTGCTGAAGCTTTCTTT. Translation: CASSWTAEAFF.

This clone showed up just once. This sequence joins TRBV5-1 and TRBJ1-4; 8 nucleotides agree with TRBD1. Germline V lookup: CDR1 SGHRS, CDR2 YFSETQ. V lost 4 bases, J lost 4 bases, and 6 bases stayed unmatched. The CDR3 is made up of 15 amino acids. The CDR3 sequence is CASSRRTGNNEKLFF. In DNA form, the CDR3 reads TGCGCCAGCAGCCGAAGGACAGGGAATAATGAAAAACTGTTTTTT.

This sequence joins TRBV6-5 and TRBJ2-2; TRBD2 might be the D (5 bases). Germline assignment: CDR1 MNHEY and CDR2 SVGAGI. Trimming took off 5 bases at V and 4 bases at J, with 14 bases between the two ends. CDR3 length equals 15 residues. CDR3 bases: TGTGCCAGCAGTCCCCGGGGTTTGGGCACCGGGGAGCTGTTTTTT. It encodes CASSPRGLGTGELFF.

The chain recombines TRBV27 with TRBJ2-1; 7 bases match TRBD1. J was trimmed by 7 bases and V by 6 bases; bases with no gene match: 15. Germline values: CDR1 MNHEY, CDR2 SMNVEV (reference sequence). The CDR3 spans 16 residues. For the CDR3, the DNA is TGTGCCAGCAGAATACACAGGGGAAGGTCTACAAATGAGCAGTTCTTC. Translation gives CASRIHRGRSTNEQFF.